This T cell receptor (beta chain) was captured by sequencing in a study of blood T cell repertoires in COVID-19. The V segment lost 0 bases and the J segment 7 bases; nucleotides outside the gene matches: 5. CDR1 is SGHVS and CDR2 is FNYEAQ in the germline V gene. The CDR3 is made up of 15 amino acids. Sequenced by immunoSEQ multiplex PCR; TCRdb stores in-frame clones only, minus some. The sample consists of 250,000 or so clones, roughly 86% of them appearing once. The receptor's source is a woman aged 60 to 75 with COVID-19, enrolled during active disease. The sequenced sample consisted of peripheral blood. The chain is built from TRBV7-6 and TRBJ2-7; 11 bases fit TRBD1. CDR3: CASSLAGQGASEQYF. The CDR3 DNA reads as TGTGCCAGCAGCTTAGCCGGACAGGGGGCTAGTGAGCAGTACTTC. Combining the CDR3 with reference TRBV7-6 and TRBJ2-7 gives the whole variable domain GAGVSQSPRYKVTKRGQDVALRCDPISGHVSLYWYRQALGQGPEFLTYFNYEAQQDKSGLPNDRFSAERPEGSISTLTIQRTEQRDSAMYRCASSLAGQGASEQYFGPGTRLTVT.